This TCR beta chain was observed in a study of T cell changes during pregnancy in multiple sclerosis. CDR1 and CDR2 from the germline V gene are SGHRS and YFSETQ. The V end lost 3 bases, the J end lost 2 bases, and 12 bases lay between the germline ends. CDR3 length: 14 amino acids. Generated by immunoSEQ multiplex PCR, the TCRdb table keeps only in-frame clones and is missing some. The table records roughly 70,000 clones, 85% to 95% of them present only once. The sequence was collected from a female donor with multiple sclerosis, enrolled in a pregnancy study. The sequenced sample was peripheral blood, obtained before pregnancy. This chain links TRBV5-1 with TRBJ2-7, with D maybe TRBD2 (6 bases). CDR3 coding DNA: TGCGCCAGCAGCTCGAATCGACTAGCCTACGAGCAGTACTTC. Amino acids: CASSSNRLAYEQYF.